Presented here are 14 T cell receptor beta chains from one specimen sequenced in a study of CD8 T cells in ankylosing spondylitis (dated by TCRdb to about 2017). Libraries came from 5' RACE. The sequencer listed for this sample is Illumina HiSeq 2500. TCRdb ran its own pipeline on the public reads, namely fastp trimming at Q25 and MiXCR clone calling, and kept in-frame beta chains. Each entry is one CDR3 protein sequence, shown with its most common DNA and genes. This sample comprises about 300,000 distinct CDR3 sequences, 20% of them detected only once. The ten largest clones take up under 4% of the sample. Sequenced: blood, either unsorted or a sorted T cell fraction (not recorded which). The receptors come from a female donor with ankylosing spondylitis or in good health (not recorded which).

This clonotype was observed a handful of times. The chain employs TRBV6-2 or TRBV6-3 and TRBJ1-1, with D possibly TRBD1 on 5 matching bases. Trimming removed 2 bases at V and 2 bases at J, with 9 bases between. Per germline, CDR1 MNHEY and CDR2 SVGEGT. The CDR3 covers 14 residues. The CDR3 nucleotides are TGTGCCAGCAGTTACCTCAGGGTTAACACTGAAGCTTTCTTT. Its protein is CASSYLRVNTEAFF.

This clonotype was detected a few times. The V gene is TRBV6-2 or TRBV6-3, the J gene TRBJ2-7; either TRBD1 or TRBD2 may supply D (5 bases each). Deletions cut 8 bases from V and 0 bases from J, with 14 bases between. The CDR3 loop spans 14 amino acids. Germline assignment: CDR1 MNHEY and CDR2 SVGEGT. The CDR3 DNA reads TGTGCCAGCCGGGACCGAGGGGTCTCCTACGAGCAGTACTTC. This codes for CASRDRGVSYEQYF.

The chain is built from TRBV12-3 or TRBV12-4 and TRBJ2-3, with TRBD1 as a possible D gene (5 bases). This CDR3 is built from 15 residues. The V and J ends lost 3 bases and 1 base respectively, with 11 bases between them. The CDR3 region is CASSFVRDRTDTQYF. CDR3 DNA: TGTGCCAGCAGTTTTGTCAGGGATCGCACAGATACGCAGTATTTT.

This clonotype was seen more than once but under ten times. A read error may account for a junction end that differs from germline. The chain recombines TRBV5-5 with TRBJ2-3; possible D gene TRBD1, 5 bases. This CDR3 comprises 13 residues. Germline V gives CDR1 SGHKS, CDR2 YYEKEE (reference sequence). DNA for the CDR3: TGTGCCAGCAGCTTGGCCGTTAGGGGTACTATGGATTTT. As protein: CASSLAVRGTMDF.

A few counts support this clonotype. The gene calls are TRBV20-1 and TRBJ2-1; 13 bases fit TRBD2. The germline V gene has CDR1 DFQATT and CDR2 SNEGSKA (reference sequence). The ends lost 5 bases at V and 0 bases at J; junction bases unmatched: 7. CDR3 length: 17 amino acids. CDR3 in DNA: TGCAGTGCTGAAACCGGGACTAGCGGGATCTCCTACAATGAGCAGTTCTTC. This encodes CSAETGTSGISYNEQFF.

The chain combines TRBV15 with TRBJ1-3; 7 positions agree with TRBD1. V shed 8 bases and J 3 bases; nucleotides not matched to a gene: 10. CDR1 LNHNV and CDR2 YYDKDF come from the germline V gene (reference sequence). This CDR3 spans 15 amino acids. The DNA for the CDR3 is TGTGCCACCGGGGACAGCGCCCTGATTGGAAACACCATATATTTT. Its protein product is CATGDSALIGNTIYF. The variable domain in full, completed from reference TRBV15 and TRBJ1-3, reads DAMVIQNPRYQVTQFGKPVTLSCSQTLNHNVMYWYQQKSSQAPKLLFHYYDKDFNNEADTPDNFQSRRPNTSFCFLDIRSPGLGDTAMYLCATGDSALIGNTIYFGEGSWLTVV.

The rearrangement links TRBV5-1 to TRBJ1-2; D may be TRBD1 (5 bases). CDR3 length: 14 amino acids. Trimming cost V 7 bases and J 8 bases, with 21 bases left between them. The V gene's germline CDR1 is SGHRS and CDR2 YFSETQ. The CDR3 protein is CASSPEGRVDGYTF. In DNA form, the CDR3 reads TGCGCCAGCTCCCCCGAGGGCAGGGTCGACGGCTACACCTTC.

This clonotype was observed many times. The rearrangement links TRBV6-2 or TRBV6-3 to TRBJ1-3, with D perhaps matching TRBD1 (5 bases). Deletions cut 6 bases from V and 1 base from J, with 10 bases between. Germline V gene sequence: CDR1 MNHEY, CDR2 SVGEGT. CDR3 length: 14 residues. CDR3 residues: CASSRGTSGNTIYF. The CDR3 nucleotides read TGTGCCAGCAGCCGTGGGACGTCTGGAAACACCATATATTTT.

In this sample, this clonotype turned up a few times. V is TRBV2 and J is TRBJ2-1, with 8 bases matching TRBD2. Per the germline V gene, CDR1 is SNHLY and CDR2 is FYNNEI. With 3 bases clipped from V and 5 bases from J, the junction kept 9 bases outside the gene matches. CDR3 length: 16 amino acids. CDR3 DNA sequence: TGTGCCAGCAGTGATAACAGCGGGAGATGGAACAATGAGCAGTTCTTC. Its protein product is CASSDNSGRWNNEQFF. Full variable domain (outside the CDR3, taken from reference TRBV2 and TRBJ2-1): EPEVTQTPSHQVTQMGQEVILRCVPISNHLYFYWYRQILGQKVEFLVSFYNNEISEKSEIFDDQFSVERPDGSNFTLKIRSTKLEDSAMYFCASSDNSGRWNNEQFFGPGTRLTVL.

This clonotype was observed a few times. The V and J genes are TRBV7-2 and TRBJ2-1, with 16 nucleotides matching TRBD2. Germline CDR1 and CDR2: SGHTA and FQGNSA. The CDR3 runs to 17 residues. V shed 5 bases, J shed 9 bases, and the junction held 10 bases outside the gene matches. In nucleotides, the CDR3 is TGTGCCAGCAGCCCTCCCGGGACTAGCGGGAGGGCCAGTGAGCAGTTCTTC. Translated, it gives CASSPPGTSGRASEQFF.

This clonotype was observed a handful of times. The CDR3 reads CASRPQGWKGNEQFF. CDR3 coding DNA: TGTGCCAGCAGACCTCAGGGGTGGAAAGGCAATGAGCAGTTCTTC. This chain links TRBV6-1 with TRBJ2-1; a weak D match, TRBD1 (6 bases). The CDR3 has 15 amino acids. V lost 6 bases, J lost 6 bases, and 18 bases lay in between. The germline V gene has CDR1 MNHNS and CDR2 SASEGT.

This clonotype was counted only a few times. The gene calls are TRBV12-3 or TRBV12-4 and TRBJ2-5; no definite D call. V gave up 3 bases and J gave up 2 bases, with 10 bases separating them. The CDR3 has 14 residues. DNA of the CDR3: TGTGCCAGCAGTTTTGGCGGAGTTCAAGAGACCCAGTACTTC. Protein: CASSFGGVQETQYF.

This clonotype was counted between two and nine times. CDR3 in amino acids: CASSYSPGQTTTEAFF. The CDR3 DNA is TGTGCCAGCAGTTACTCTCCCGGACAGACAACCACTGAAGCTTTCTTT. J is TRBJ1-1 and V is TRBV6-5; a weak D match, TRBD1 (6 bases). In germline, CDR1 is MNHEY, CDR2 SVGAGI. The CDR3 runs 16 residues. V lost 0 bases and J lost 4, with 15 bases in between.

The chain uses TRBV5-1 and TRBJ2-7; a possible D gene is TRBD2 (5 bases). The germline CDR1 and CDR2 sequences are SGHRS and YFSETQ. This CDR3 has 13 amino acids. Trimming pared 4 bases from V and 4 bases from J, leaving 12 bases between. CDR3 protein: CASSPLAPYEQYF. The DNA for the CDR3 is TGCGCCAGCAGCCCGTTAGCGCCGTACGAGCAGTACTTC.